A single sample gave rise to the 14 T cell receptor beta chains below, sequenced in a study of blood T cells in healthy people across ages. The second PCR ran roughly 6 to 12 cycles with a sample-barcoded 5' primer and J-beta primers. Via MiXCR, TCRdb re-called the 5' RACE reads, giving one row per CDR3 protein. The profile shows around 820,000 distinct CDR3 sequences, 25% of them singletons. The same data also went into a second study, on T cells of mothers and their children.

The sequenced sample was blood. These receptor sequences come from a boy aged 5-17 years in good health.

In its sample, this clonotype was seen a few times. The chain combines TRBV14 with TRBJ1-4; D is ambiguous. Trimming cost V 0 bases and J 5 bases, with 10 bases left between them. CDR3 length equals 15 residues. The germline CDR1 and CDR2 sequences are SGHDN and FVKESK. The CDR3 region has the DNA TGTGCCAGCAGCCAAGATGGCCTCCCAAATGAAAAACTGTTTTTT. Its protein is CASSQDGLPNEKLFF.

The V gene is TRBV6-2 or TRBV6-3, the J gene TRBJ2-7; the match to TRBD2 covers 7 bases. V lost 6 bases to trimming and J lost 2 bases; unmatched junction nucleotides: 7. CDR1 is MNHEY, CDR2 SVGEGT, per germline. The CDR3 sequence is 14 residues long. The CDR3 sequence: CASRLSGGTYEQYF. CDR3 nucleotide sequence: TGTGCCAGCAGACTCTCGGGGGGAACCTACGAGCAGTACTTC.

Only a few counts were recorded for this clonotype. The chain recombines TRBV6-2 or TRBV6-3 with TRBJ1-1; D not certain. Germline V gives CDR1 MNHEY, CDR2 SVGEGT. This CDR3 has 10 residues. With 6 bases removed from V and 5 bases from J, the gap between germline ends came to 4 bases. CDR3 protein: CASRGTEAFF. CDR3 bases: TGTGCCAGCAGGGGGACTGAAGCTTTCTTT.

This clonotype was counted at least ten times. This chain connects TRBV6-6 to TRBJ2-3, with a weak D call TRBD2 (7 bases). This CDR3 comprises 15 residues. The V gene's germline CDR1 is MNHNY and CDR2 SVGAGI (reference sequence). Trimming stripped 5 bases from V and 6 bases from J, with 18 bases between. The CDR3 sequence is CASSGLGGARDTQYF. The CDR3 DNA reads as TGTGCCAGCAGTGGTCTGGGGGGGGCCAGGGATACGCAGTATTTT.

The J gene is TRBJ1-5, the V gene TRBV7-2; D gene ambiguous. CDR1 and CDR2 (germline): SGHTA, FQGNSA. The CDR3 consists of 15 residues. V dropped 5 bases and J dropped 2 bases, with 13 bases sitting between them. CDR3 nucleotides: TGTGCCAGCAGCCCAAGTAATGGGGGCAATCAGCCCCAGCATTTT. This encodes CASSPSNGGNQPQHF.

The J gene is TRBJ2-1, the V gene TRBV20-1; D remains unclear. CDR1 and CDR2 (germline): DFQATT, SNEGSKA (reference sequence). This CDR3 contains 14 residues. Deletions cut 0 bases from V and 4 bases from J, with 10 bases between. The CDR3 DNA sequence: TGCAGTGCTAGAGATGCGGCAATTTACAATGAGCAGTTCTTC. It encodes CSARDAAIYNEQFF.

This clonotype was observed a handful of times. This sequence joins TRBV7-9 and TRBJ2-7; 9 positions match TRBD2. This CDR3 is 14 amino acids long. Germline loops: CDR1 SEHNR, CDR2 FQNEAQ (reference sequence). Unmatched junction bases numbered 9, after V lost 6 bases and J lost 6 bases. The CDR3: CASRIAGAGSEQYF. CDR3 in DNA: TGTGCCAGCAGGATAGCGGGAGCGGGCTCCGAGCAGTACTTC.

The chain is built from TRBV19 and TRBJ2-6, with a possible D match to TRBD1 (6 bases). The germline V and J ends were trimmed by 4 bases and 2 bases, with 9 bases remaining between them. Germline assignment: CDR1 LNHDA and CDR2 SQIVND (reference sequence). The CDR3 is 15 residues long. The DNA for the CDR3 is TGTGCCAGTAGTACTGGACAGACTGGGGCCAACGTCCTGACTTTC. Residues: CASSTGQTGANVLTF. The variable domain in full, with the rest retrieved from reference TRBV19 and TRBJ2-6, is DGGITQSPKYLFRKEGQNVTLSCEQNLNHDAMYWYRQDPGQGLRLIYYSQIVNDFQKGDIAEGYSVSREKKESFPLTVTSAQKNPTAFYLCASSTGQTGANVLTFGAGSRLTVL.

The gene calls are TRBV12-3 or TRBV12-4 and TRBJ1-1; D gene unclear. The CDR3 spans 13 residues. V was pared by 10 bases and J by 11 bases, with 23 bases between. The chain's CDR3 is CATIPTTRVDAFF. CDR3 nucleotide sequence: TGTGCCACCATACCAACGACAAGGGTTGATGCTTTCTTT.

The CDR3 sequence: CASKGLVVYEQYF. The DNA for the CDR3 is TGTGCCAGCAAGGGACTAGTCGTTTACGAGCAGTACTTC. This chain joins TRBV2 and TRBJ2-7, with 8 bases fitting TRBD2. This CDR3 is 13 amino acids long. The junction had 6 bases not matched to a gene; V was cut back by 7 bases and J by 4 bases. Germline V lookup: CDR1 SNHLY, CDR2 FYNNEI.

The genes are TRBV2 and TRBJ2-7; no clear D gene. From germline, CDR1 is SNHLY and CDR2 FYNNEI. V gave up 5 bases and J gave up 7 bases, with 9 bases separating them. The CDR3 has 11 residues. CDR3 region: CASSREWEQYF. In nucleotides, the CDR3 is TGTGCCAGCAGTCGTGAGTGGGAGCAGTACTTC. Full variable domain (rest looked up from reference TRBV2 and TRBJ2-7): EPEVTQTPSHQVTQMGQEVILRCVPISNHLYFYWYRQILGQKVEFLVSFYNNEISEKSEIFDDQFSVERPDGSNFTLKIRSTKLEDSAMYFCASSREWEQYFGPGTRLTVT.

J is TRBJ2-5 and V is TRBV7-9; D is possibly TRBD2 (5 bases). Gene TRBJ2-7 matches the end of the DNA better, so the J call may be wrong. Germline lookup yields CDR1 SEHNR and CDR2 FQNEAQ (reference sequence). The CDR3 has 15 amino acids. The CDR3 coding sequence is TGTGCCAGCAGCTTAGGCTCCCCACTAGACCACGAGCAGTACTTC. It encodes CASSLGSPLDHEQYF.

CDR3 region: CSVSKIRLDEQYF. CDR3 DNA: TGCAGCGTTTCAAAAATTCGACTCGACGAGCAGTACTTC. The gene calls are TRBV29-1 and TRBJ2-7; D ambiguous. CDR3 length equals 13 residues. Trimming took 5 bases from V and 5 from J, leaving 16 bases between them. Germline CDR1 reads SQVTM; CDR2 reads ANQGSEA.

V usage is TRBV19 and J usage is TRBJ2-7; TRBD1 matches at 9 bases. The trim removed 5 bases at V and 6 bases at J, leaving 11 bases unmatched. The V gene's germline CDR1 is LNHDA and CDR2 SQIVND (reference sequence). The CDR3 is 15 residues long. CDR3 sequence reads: CASSADDRGLLEQYF. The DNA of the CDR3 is TGTGCCAGTAGTGCAGACGACAGGGGGTTGCTCGAGCAGTACTTC.